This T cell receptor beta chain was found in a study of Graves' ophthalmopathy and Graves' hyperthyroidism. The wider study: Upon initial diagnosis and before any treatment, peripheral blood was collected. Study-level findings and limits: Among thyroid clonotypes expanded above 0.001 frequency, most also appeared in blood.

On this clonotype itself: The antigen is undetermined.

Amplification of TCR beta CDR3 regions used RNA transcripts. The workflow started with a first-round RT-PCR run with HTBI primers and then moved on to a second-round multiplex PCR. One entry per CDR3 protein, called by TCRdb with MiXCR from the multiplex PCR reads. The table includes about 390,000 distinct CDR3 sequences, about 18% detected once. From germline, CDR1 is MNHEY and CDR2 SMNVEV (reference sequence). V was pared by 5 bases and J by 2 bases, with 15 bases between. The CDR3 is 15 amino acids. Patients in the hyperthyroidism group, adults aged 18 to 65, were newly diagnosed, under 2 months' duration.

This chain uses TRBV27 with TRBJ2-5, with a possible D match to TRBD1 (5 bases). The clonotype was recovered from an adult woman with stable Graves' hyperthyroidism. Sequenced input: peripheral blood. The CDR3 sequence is CASSPLYRTQETQYF. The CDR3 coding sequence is TGTGCCAGCAGTCCCCTCTACAGGACACAAGAGACCCAGTACTTC.